This entry features one T cell receptor (beta chain) sequence. Its cognate antigen has yet to be identified. The sample holds no much larger clone one base away, and base qualities are not on file. This record belongs to a study of blood T cell repertoires in COVID-19 (dated by TCRdb to the early 2020s). Regarding the study in general: The collaborator samples originated in the United States, Italy and Spain and spanned the acute and convalescent phases of COVID-19. The material from the prospective study consisted of cDNA or gDNA derived from T cells, B-cell-depleted T cells, or PBMCs. The dataset comprised deeply sampled blood TCRbeta repertoires from subjects exposed to, actively infected with, or recovered from COVID-19. The repertoires were released in a freely available public database meant as a resource for research on the immune response to SARS-CoV-2. Samples came from the ongoing ImmuneRACE study (first 160 participants) plus 1,254 subjects from 6 global collaborators. Sample metadata almost always included a de-identified subject ID, COVID-19 status, age in years and sex. HLA class I and class II types, where available, came from metadata supplied by the sample provider rather than from assay-based typing. General findings and caveats noted by the study authors: The quantity of clinical and demographic metadata differed by source and by participant and was supplied without curation.

Collaborating institutions collected whole blood in K2EDTA tubes following their own protocols. For TCRbeta analysis, collaborator samples were shipped as frozen whole blood, as isolated PBMCs, or as DNA extracted from either sample type. The immunoSEQ Assay, a bias-controlled multiplex PCR, was used to amplify TCRbeta CDR3 regions from genomic DNA. The paper's data handling went like this. The number of nucleated cells in each sample was estimated from the amplification of reference gene primers within the assay. Sequence reads were collapsed and filtered to measure the absolute abundance of every unique TCRbeta CDR3 rearrangement. For each sample, productive Simpson clonality was calculated as the square root of Simpson's diversity index across productive rearrangements. TCRdb took this table from immuneACCESS and kept in-frame rearrangements with V and J called. Such tables lack part of the clones; where checked against another copy, unresolved V genes explain under half of the gap, and the rest is unexplained. V, J and clone size reflect that table, while D and trimming were determined from the DNA. The sample table contains 150,000 or so clones; only one count was recorded for around 88% of them. About 5% of the sample goes to the ten largest clones.

The origin of this receptor is a human donor in a cohort sampled during active COVID-19. The sequencing sample was made of peripheral blood.

The CDR3 reads CASSIPGGGYGYTF. The nucleotide sequence is TGTGCCAGTAGTATACCCGGGGGTGGCTATGGCTACACCTTC. The V and J segments used are TRBV19 and TRBJ1-2, and the D gene may be TRBD1, 5 bases matching. CDR3 length: 14 amino acids, cysteine to phenylalanine. Only the CDR3 DNA stays, 42 bases, in frame from base 1. Taken from the germline V gene (reference sequence), the CDR1 and CDR2 loops are LNHDA and SQIVND. The trim is 2 bases for V and 4 bases for J, with a gap of 11 bases between the germline ends. Reference TRBV19 and TRBJ1-2 genes cover what lies past the CDR3, so the full variable domain is DGGITQSPKYLFRKEGQNVTLSCEQNLNHDAMYWYRQDPGQGLRLIYYSQIVNDFQKGDIAEGYSVSREKKESFPLTVTSAQKNPTAFYLCASSIPGGGYGYTFGSGTRLTVV.